The 4 T cell receptor beta chains presented below share a single source sample, sequenced in a study of blood T cell repertoires in COVID-19. The assay was immunoSEQ multiplex PCR, and TCRdb's table has in-frame clones only and misses some. The sample lists 95,000 to 150,000 clones, roughly 90% seen once, with approximately 1.2% in the top ten. Material: peripheral blood. All receptors derive from a woman older than 75 with acute or convalescent COVID-19.

V and J are TRBV9 and TRBJ1-1, with D unresolved. The V gene lost 0 bases and the J gene lost 3 bases, with 9 bases spanning the gap. Germline V CDR1 and CDR2: SGDLS, YYNGEE. The CDR3 totals 14 residues. For the CDR3, the DNA is TGTGCCAGCAGCGTAGAGTTGGGCGACACTGAAGCTTTCTTT. It yields the protein CASSVELGDTEAFF.

This chain uses TRBV18 with TRBJ2-7, with D unresolved. CDR3 length: 14 residues. The V gene's germline CDR1 is KGHSH and CDR2 LQKENI. Deletions cut 2 bases from V and 7 bases from J, with 15 bases between. Written as DNA, the CDR3 is TGTGCCAGCTCACCATCGGTTGGGTTGCGGGAGCAGTACTTC. Encoded protein: CASSPSVGLREQYF. Complete variable domain (other parts from reference TRBV18 and TRBJ2-7): NAGVMQNPRHLVRRRGQEARLRCSPMKGHSHVYWYRQLPEEGLKFMVYLQKENIIDESGMPKERFSAEFPKEGPSILRIQQVVRGDSAAYFCASSPSVGLREQYFGPGTRLTVT.

This clone was observed a single time. CDR3 in DNA: TGTGCCAGCAGTTTATGGACAGGGGCGAGGAACACTGAAGCTTTCTTT. As protein: CASSLWTGARNTEAFF. The chain joins TRBV28 to TRBJ1-1; 8 nucleotides line up with TRBD1. Trimming removed 0 bases from V and 1 base from J; junction bases left unmatched: 4. In germline, CDR1 is MDHEN, CDR2 SYDVKM. The CDR3 covers 16 residues. Full variable domain (remainder filled in from reference TRBV28 and TRBJ1-1): DVKVTQSSRYLVKRTGEKVFLECVQDMDHENMFWYRQDPGLGLRLIYFSYDVKMKEKGDIPEGYSVSREKKERFSLILESASTNQTSMYLCASSLWTGARNTEAFFGQGTRLTVV.

The V gene is TRBV1, the J gene TRBJ1-5; TRBD1 is the table's D call, not checked against the DNA. TRBV1 is annotated as a pseudogene. This CDR3 contains 12 residues. In DNA, the CDR3 is TGCACCAGCACCCTGGGGACAGGGGCCGGTCATTTT. Translation gives CTSTLGTGAGHF.